This entry features one T cell receptor (beta chain) sequence. Its antigen is as yet unknown. The sample is drawn from a study of cytomegalovirus exposure and HLA in healthy donors. Whole-study findings and limits: Confirmation was obtained in vitro that a few CMV-associated chains are specific for CMV antigens.

Nominally healthy donors were sampled, though unrecorded immune exposures were likely. Primers included in the PCR were 60 Vbeta and 13 Jbeta primers. Repertoires were generated with immunoSEQ multiplex PCR, while TCRdb's copy carries only in-frame clones and drops some. The sample holds over 150,000 clones; about 70% are singletons and the top ten take around 3%. Germline assignment: CDR1 ENHRY and CDR2 SYGVKD. The CDR3 is made up of 16 amino acids. V trimming: 10 bases; J trimming: 5 bases; junction bases outside the gene matches: 17. This chain joins TRBV10-3 and TRBJ2-5; TRBD2 aligns across 9 bases. The specimen was PBMCs. The receptor comes from a woman in her thirties or forties in good health and CMV-seropositive. CDR3 sequence: CATRGGSRERTETQYF. The CDR3 nucleotides are TGTGCCACGCGGGGGGGTTCGCGGGAACGGACGGAGACCCAGTACTTC.